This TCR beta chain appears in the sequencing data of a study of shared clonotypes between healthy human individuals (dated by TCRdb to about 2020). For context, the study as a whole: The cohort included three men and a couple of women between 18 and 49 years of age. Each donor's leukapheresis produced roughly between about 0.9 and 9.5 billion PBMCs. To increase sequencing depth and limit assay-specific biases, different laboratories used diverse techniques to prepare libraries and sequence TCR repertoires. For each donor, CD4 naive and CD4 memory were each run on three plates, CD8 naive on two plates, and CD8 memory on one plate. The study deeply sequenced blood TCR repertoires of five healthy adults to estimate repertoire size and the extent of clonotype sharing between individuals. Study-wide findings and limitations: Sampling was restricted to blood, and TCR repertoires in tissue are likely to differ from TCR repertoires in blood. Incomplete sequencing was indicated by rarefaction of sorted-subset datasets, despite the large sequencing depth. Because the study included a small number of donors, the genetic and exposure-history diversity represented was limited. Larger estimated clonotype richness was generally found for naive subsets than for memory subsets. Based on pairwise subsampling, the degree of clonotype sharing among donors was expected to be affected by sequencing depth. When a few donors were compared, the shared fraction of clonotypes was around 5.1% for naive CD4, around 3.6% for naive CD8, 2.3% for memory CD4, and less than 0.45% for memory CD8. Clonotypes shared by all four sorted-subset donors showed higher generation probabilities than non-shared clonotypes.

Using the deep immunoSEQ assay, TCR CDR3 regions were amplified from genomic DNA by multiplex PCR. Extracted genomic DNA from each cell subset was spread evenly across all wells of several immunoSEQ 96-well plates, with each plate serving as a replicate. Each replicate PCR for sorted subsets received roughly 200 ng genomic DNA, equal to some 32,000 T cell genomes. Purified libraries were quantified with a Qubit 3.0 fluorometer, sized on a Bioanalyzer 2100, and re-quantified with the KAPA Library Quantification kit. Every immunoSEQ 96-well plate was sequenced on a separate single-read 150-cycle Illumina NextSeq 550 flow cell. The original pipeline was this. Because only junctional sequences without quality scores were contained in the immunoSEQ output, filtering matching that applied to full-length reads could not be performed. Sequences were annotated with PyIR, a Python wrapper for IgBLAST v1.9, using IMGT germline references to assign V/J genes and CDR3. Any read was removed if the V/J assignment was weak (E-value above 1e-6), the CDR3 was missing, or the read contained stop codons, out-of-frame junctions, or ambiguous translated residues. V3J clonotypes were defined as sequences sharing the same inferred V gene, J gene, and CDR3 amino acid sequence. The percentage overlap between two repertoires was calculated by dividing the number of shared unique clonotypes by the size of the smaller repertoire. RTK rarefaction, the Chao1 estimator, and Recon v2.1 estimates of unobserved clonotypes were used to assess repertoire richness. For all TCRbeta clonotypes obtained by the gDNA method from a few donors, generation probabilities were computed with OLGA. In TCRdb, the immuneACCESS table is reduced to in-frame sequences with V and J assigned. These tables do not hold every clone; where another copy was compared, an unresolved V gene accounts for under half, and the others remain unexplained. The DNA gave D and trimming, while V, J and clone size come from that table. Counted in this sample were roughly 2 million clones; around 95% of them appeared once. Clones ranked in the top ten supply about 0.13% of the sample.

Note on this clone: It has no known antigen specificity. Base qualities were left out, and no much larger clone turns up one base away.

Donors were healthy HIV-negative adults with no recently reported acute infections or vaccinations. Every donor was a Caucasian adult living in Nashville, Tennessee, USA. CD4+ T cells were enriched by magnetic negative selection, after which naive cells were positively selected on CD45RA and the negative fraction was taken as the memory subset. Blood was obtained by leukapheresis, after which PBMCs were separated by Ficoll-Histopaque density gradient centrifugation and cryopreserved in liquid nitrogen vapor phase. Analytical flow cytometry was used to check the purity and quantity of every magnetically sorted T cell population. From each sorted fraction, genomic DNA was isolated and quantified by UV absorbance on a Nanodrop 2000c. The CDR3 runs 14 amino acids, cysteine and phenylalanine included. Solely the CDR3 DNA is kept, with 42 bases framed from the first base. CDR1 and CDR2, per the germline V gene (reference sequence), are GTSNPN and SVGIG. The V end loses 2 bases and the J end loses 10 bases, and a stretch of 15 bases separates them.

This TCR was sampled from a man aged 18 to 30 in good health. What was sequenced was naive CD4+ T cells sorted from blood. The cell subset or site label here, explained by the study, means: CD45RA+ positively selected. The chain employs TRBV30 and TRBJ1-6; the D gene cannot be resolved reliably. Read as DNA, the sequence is TGTGCCTGGAGTTACCCGAACGGGGAGTCACCCCTCCACTTT. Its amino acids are CAWSYPNGESPLHF.